This T cell receptor (beta chain) derives from a study of cytomegalovirus exposure and HLA in healthy donors. J gave up 0 bases and V 5 bases, and 7 bases lay outside the gene matches. The CDR3 runs to 17 residues. Per germline, CDR1 MDHEN and CDR2 SYDVKM. To note about this clone: What it binds is not known.

TCRdb's copy holds only in-frame clones and misses some; the assay was immunoSEQ multiplex PCR. Seen here are 130,000 to 150,000 clones, 80% to 90% observed once, and the top ten hold about 6.4%. Study-wide results and limits: Cytomegalovirus status was reportedly diagnosed by the classifier with high sensitivity and specificity. Subsequent analysis showed first-cohort TCR clusters tending to co-occur in around 130 validation repertoires. In vitro data verified a few CMV-associated chains as specific for CMV antigens.

This chain connects TRBV28 to TRBJ2-6; 7 bases match TRBD1. The sequenced material came from PBMCs. The receptor comes from a woman in her twenties or thirties in good health and CMV-seropositive. The CDR3 here is CASSPTGSPSGANVLTF. The CDR3 region has the DNA TGTGCCAGCAGTCCGACAGGGTCCCCCTCTGGGGCCAACGTCCTGACTTTC.